This paragraph reports one T cell receptor (beta chain). The data were taken from a study of blood T cell repertoires in COVID-19. Study in general: The samples span acute and convalescent COVID-19 from the United States, Italy and Spain.

CDR1 and CDR2 (germline): MDHEN, SYDVKM. The CDR3 is 19 residues long. Trimming at V came to 6 bases and at J to 7 bases, leaving 20 bases not matched to a gene. Libraries were prepared by immunoSEQ multiplex PCR; TCRdb keeps only in-frame clonotypes and omits some of them. The sample includes approximately 290,000 clones, approximately 83% seen only once; the top ten take 4.3%. Enrolled through a virtual design, the participants were between 18 and 89 years of age and came from about two dozen US areas. The sequenced sample was PBMCs or T cells enriched from blood (not recorded which). The J gene is TRBJ2-2, the V gene TRBV28; 10 bases are shared with TRBD1. The receptor was isolated from a woman aged 25 to 45 who had recovered from COVID-19. The CDR3 nucleotides are TGTGCCAGCAGCCCTCCCGGGACAGGGGCCCCAGGGAGAAACGGGGAGCTGTTTTTT. Encoded protein: CASSPPGTGAPGRNGELFF.